The rows below give T cell receptor beta chains drawn from one sample of a study of Graves' ophthalmopathy and Graves' hyperthyroidism. TCRdb reanalysed the multiplex PCR reads using MiXCR and keeps one entry per CDR3 protein. In the table there are tens of thousands of distinct CDR3 sequences, about half of which are singletons. Material: peripheral blood. The source is an adult woman with stable Graves' hyperthyroidism. The CDR3 runs from the conserved cysteine through the conserved F or W. The D gene is left open where the match is weak. Some rows mark clone size as missing; the rest say once, few, many or name a class of expanded clone.

d_call j_call v_call clone_size cdr3_aa cdr3_nt
. TRBJ2-1 TRBV7-3 few CASSLNGANSPEQFF TGTGCCAGCAGCTTGAACGGCGCGAACAGTCCTGAGCAGTTCTTC
TRBD2 TRBJ2-7 TRBV20-1 medium-sized CSAIGTSGYYEQYF TGCAGTGCTATCGGGACTAGCGGCTACTACGAGCAGTACTTC
TRBD2 TRBJ2-3 TRBV19 many CASSIVGGRAVNTQYF TGTGCCAGTAGTATAGTTGGCGGGAGGGCCGTTAATACGCAGTATTTT
. TRBJ2-3 TRBV20-1 . CSPKGQLTDTQYF TGCAGTCCGAAGGGACAACTCACAGATACGCAGTATTTT
TRBD1 TRBJ1-4 TRBV7-9 . CASSSDRANEKLFF TGTGCCAGCAGCTCCGACAGGGCGAATGAAAAACTGTTTTTT
. TRBJ1-1 TRBV28 . CATRQTGDAEAFF TGTGCCACACGCCAGACAGGAGACGCGGAAGCTTTCTTT
. TRBJ1-1 TRBV12-3/TRBV12-4 . CASSLLGAMNTEAFF TGTGCCAGCAGTTTATTAGGCGCGATGAACACTGAAGCTTTCTTT
. TRBJ1-6 TRBV4-1 . CASSHGGGPPLHF TGCGCCAGCAGCCATGGCGGTGGACCACCCCTCCACTTT
. TRBJ1-4 TRBV11-3 . CASSSPEGLNEKLFF TGTGCCAGCAGCTCGCCCGAGGGGCTTAATGAAAAACTGTTTTTT
. TRBJ1-4 TRBV4-1 . CASRVVTGDEKLFF TGCGCCAGCAGAGTAGTAACAGGAGATGAAAAACTGTTTTTT
. TRBJ2-3 TRBV6-5 . CASSLGGTPYNEQYF TGTGCCAGCAGTTTGGGCGGGACTCCCTACAATGAGCAGTATTTT
TRBD1 TRBJ2-5 TRBV7-9 . CASSPTGTGFETQYF TGTGCCAGCAGCCCAACCGGGACAGGGTTTGAGACCCAGTACTTC
TRBD1 TRBJ2-7 TRBV7-2 . CASSFQGAGEQYF TGTGCCAGCAGTTTTCAGGGGGCAGGGGAGCAGTACTTC
. TRBJ2-1 TRBV7-3 medium-sized CASSLNRASYNEQFF TGTGCCAGCAGCTTAAACAGGGCATCCTACAATGAGCAGTTCTTC
TRBD2 TRBJ2-1 TRBV28 many CASSLGASGRVGGEQFF TGTGCCAGCAGCCTTGGGGCTAGCGGGAGAGTCGGGGGTGAGCAGTTCTTC
. TRBJ1-2 TRBV9 medium-sized CASSVVGDPQGVYGYTF TGTGCCAGCAGCGTAGTTGGAGACCCTCAAGGAGTCTATGGCTACACCTTC
TRBD1 TRBJ2-3 TRBV5-6 . CASSLGTGGITDTQYF TGTGCCAGCAGCTTGGGTACAGGGGGTATCACAGATACGCAGTATTTT
TRBD2 TRBJ2-7 TRBV5-1 many CASSPGRGMLHEQYF TGCGCCAGCAGCCCCGGGAGGGGCATGCTCCACGAGCAGTACTTC
. TRBJ1-2 TRBV29-1 once CSVASGYTF TGCAGCGTTGCGTCGGGCTACACCTTC
. TRBJ1-4 TRBV2 . CASTRGAYEKLFF TGTGCCAGCACACGGGGCGCGTATGAAAAACTGTTTTTT
TRBD2 TRBJ2-3 TRBV29-1 few CSVEDPQREGRDTQYF TGCAGCGTTGAAGATCCCCAGCGGGAGGGCCGAGATACGCAGTATTTT
. TRBJ2-1 TRBV9 . CASSVTGATLNEQFF TGTGCCAGCAGCGTAACGGGAGCAACCCTCAATGAGCAGTTCTTC
TRBD1 TRBJ1-4 TRBV5-8 many CASSLGFRTGNEKLFF TGTGCCAGCAGCTTGGGGTTTAGGACAGGGAATGAAAAACTGTTTTTT
TRBD1 TRBJ2-2 TRBV13 . CASSFDRGRGELFF TGTGCCAGCAGCTTCGACAGGGGGCGCGGGGAGCTGTTTTTT
TRBD2 TRBJ2-7 TRBV7-9 once CASRATGGRAYEQYF TGTGCCAGCAGGGCGACTGGCGGGAGGGCATACGAGCAGTACTTC
. TRBJ2-5 TRBV5-5 medium-sized CASSLGVSQTQYF TGTGCCAGCAGCTTGGGAGTTAGTCAGACCCAGTACTTC
TRBD1 TRBJ2-3 TRBV9 medium-sized CASSFGTGFTDTQYF TGTGCCAGCAGCTTCGGGACAGGGTTCACAGATACGCAGTATTTT
. TRBJ2-7 TRBV4-1 many CASSPGQYYEQYF TGCGCCAGCAGCCCGGGGCAGTACTACGAGCAGTACTTC
. TRBJ2-1 TRBV28 many CASRRLLNPHEQFF TGTGCCAGCAGAAGACTCTTAAACCCCCATGAGCAGTTCTTC
TRBD1 TRBJ1-2 TRBV12-3/TRBV12-4 many CASRDWDRANGYTF TGTGCCAGCAGGGATTGGGACAGAGCGAACGGCTACACCTTC
TRBD1 TRBJ1-1 TRBV6-1 . CASREAWGPGGMNTEAFF TGTGCCAGCAGAGAGGCTTGGGGGCCAGGGGGAATGAACACCGAAGCTTTCTTT
TRBD1 TRBJ1-5 TRBV6-4 . CASSDLGQLAGNQPQHF TGTGCCAGCAGTGACTTGGGACAGCTTGCGGGCAATCAGCCCCAGCATTTT
TRBD2 TRBJ2-2 TRBV7-8 many CASSFPSGMSDTGELFF TGTGCCAGCAGCTTTCCTAGCGGGATGTCAGACACCGGGGAGCTGTTTTTT
. TRBJ2-7 TRBV7-2 medium-sized CASSLPGNHEQYF TGTGCCAGCAGCCTACCAGGGAACCACGAGCAGTACTTC
TRBD2 TRBJ2-7 TRBV28 many CASLADGHEQYF TGTGCCAGCCTAGCGGATGGCCACGAGCAGTACTTC
. TRBJ1-2 TRBV20-1 . CSAEIGYGYTF TGCAGTGCCGAGATCGGGTATGGCTACACCTTC
TRBD1 TRBJ2-1 TRBV29-1 . CSVGRTGGWSYNEQFF TGCAGCGTTGGAAGGACAGGGGGCTGGTCCTACAATGAGCAGTTCTTC
. TRBJ1-4 TRBV6-6 . CASSSTRAGKLFF TGTGCCAGCAGTTCGACCCGGGCTGGAAAACTGTTTTTT
. TRBJ1-5 TRBV2 few CASSDDRQPQHF TGTGCCAGCAGTGATGACCGGCAGCCCCAGCATTTT
. TRBJ2-7 TRBV9 . CASSVEPYEQYF TGTGCCAGCAGCGTAGAGCCGTACGAGCAGTACTTC
TRBD1 TRBJ2-7 TRBV27 many CASSFQQGSVAYEQYF TGTGCCAGCAGTTTCCAACAGGGGAGCGTGGCCTACGAGCAGTACTTC
. TRBJ2-5 TRBV2 . CASSPWTAQETQYF TGTGCCAGCAGCCCTTGGACAGCCCAAGAGACCCAGTACTTC
. TRBJ1-5 TRBV27 many CASSLALEGNQPQHF TGTGCCAGCAGTTTAGCGTTGGAGGGGAATCAGCCCCAGCATTTT
TRBD1 TRBJ2-5 TRBV2 medium-sized CASVQQGAVGETQYF TGTGCCAGCGTACAACAGGGGGCTGTTGGAGAGACCCAGTACTTC
. TRBJ1-4 TRBV5-1 many CASSEGGTNEKLFF TGCGCCAGCAGCGAGGGGGGAACTAATGAAAAACTGTTTTTT
TRBD2 TRBJ2-7 TRBV20-1 many CSARNGTSGSVYEQYF TGCAGTGCTAGAAACGGGACTAGCGGGAGTGTTTACGAGCAGTACTTC
. TRBJ1-1 TRBV6-5 . CASSYMGHWNTEAFF TGTGCCAGCAGTTACATGGGACACTGGAACACTGAAGCTTTCTTT
. TRBJ2-3 TRBV6-1 . CASSEALRGTNSYNEQYF TGTGCCAGCAGTGAAGCGCTTCGAGGGACCAATTCCTACAATGAGCAGTATTTT
TRBD2 TRBJ2-3 TRBV6-4 . CASSDTSGKSTDTQYF TGTGCCAGCAGTGACACTAGCGGGAAAAGCACAGATACGCAGTATTTT
. TRBJ1-4 TRBV7-6 medium-sized CASSTRTGRLGEKLFF TGTGCCAGCAGCACCCGTACAGGGAGGCTCGGTGAAAAACTGTTTTTT
. TRBJ1-5 TRBV7-2 . CASSLTGRGNRPQHF TGTGCTAGCAGCCTGACTGGCAGGGGAAATCGGCCCCAGCATTTT
TRBD2 TRBJ2-2 TRBV6-5 many CASSQPPSSGRAVGELFF TGTGCCAGCAGTCAACCCCCCTCTAGCGGGAGGGCCGTCGGGGAGCTGTTTTTT
TRBD2 TRBJ2-1 TRBV11-2 many CASSSPSLLAGGPYNEQFF TGTGCCAGCAGCTCACCTAGCTTACTAGCGGGAGGGCCCTACAATGAGCAGTTCTTC
TRBD2 TRBJ2-5 TRBV27 . CASSFFAGVGEAQYF TGTGCCAGCAGTTTTTTTGCGGGAGTAGGGGAGGCCCAGTACTTC
TRBD1 TRBJ2-7 TRBV3-1 . CASSNWGQGDRQYF TGTGCCAGCAGCAACTGGGGACAGGGCGATCGGCAGTACTTC
TRBD1 TRBJ2-7 TRBV7-2 medium-sized CASSLGGARQGHYEQYF TGTGCCAGCAGCTTAGGTGGAGCCCGACAGGGGCACTACGAGCAGTACTTC
. TRBJ2-1 TRBV20-1 medium-sized CSARDLSGYNEQFF TGCAGTGCTAGAGATCTTAGCGGATACAATGAGCAGTTCTTC
. TRBJ2-5 TRBV6-1 many CASSAPVGTLQETQYF TGTGCCAGCAGTGCCCCAGTGGGTACCCTCCAAGAGACCCAGTACTTC
. TRBJ2-7 TRBV15 . CATTSGVAGSYEQYF TGTGCCACCACCAGCGGAGTCGCTGGATCCTACGAGCAGTACTTC
TRBD1 TRBJ1-6 TRBV6-4 many CASKQGTNSPLHF TGTGCCAGCAAACAGGGGACAAATTCACCCCTCCACTTT